The present TCR beta chain was sequenced within a study of T cell responses to AZD1222 COVID-19 vaccine. This clone has just a few counts. Germline loops: CDR1 SGHNT, CDR2 YYREEE (reference sequence). This CDR3 is 13 amino acids long. The V end lost 3 bases, the J end lost 10 bases, and 11 bases lay between the germline ends. Sequencing was performed with immunoSEQ multiplex PCR; in TCRdb, only in-frame clones are kept and a portion is missing. This sample has around 150,000 clones, with about 90% found just once. This specimen was peripheral blood, taken on day 0 of AZD1222 vaccination. The chain recombines TRBV5-4 with TRBJ1-6; no clear D gene. This sequence was found in an adult in good health. The CDR3 DNA sequence: TGTGCCAGCAGCTCCTCAGGAGGGTCACCCCTCCACTTT. This codes for CASSSSGGSPLHF. The variable domain in full, completed from reference TRBV5-4 and TRBJ1-6, reads ETGVTQSPTHLIKTRGQQVTLRCSSQSGHNTVSWYQQALGQGPQFIFQYYREEENGRGNFPPRFSGLQFPNYSSELNVNALELDDSALYLCASSSSGGSPLHFGNGTRLTVT.